One sample yielded the 14 T cell receptor beta chains listed below, sequenced in a study of cytomegalovirus exposure and HLA in healthy donors. PCR employed 60 Vbeta and 13 Jbeta primers. The table came from immunoSEQ multiplex PCR; TCRdb's copy has only in-frame clones and leaves some out. The profile shows tens of thousands of clones, nearly 80% of them singletons. Sequencing input: PBMCs. These receptors all stem from a woman between 40 and 55 years old in good health and CMV-seropositive.

This chain uses TRBV5-1 with TRBJ2-7, with D perhaps matching TRBD2 (7 bases). This CDR3 contains 16 residues. The V gene's germline CDR1 is SGHRS and CDR2 YFSETQ. The V end was cut by 4 bases, the J end by 0 bases, with 17 bases between. DNA for the CDR3: TGCGCCAGCAGCCCTGGAGGGGGGGACTACTCCTACGAGCAGTACTTC. Protein sequence: CASSPGGGDYSYEQYF.

The chain links TRBV5-1 to TRBJ2-1, with 7 bases lining up with TRBD1. Germline CDR1 is SGHRS and CDR2 is YFSETQ. The CDR3 contains 15 residues. V was pared by 3 bases and J by 4 bases, with 7 bases of the junction left unmatched. The CDR3 here is CASSSAQGRYNEQFF. The CDR3 nucleotides are TGCGCCAGCAGCTCGGCACAGGGGCGATACAATGAGCAGTTCTTC. Combining the CDR3 with reference TRBV5-1 and TRBJ2-1 gives the whole variable domain KAGVTQTPRYLIKTRGQQVTLSCSPISGHRSVSWYQQTPGQGLQFLFEYFSETQRNKGNFPGRFSGRQFSNSRSEMNVSTLELGDSALYLCASSSAQGRYNEQFFGPGTRLTVL.

This chain joins TRBV28 and TRBJ1-4, with no clear D. Germline V CDR1 and CDR2: MDHEN, SYDVKM. This CDR3 is 16 amino acids long. V was shortened by 4 bases and J by 7 bases, with 19 bases between the two germline ends. In nucleotides, the CDR3 is TGTGCCAGCAGTTCTGAATCGGGGAGGATGGGTGAAAAACTGTTTTTT. Its protein is CASSSESGRMGEKLFF.

J is TRBJ2-1 and V is TRBV29-1, with a tentative D call TRBD2 (5 bases). The germline CDR1 and CDR2 sequences are SQVTM and ANQGSEA. V was cut by 0 bases and J by 3 bases, with 15 bases left in between. The CDR3 length is 16 residues. The CDR3 region is CSVEDLSATVYNEQFF. The CDR3 DNA is TGCAGCGTTGAAGACCTTAGCGCGACCGTCTACAATGAGCAGTTCTTC.

On this clone itself: Other nucleotide sequences from this sample produce the same CDR3. The DNA for the CDR3 is TGTGCCAGCAGCTTAAATACTGACTGGGACACTGAAGCTTTCTTT. Translating it yields CASSLNTDWDTEAFF. The chain couples TRBV28 to TRBJ1-1; no clear D gene. The CDR3 totals 15 residues. V lost 6 bases and J lost 3, with 17 bases in between. Germline CDR1 MDHEN, CDR2 SYDVKM.

By share, this clone ranks as medium-sized. The V call is TRBV4-2, the J call TRBJ2-7, with TRBD1 matching 7 bases. The V segment lost 3 bases and the J segment 3 bases; nucleotides outside the gene matches: 8. The CDR3 is 15 residues long. The germline CDR1 and CDR2 sequences are LGHNA and YNFKEQ. This CDR3 is CASSHDRDSYYEQYF. The CDR3 DNA reads as TGTGCCAGCAGCCACGACCGGGACAGCTACTACGAGCAGTACTTC.

The genes are TRBV7-3 and TRBJ2-7; perhaps TRBD2 as D (6 bases). V was trimmed by 5 bases and J by 3 bases, leaving 11 bases between them. This CDR3 is built from 13 residues. Per the germline V gene, CDR1 is SGHTA and CDR2 is FQGTGA. As DNA, the CDR3 is TGTGCCAGCAGCCCCGGGAGTGTCTACGAGCAGTACTTC. Protein: CASSPGSVYEQYF.

This chain's CDR3 is CASSISQGEQETQYF. CDR3 DNA sequence: TGCGCCAGCAGCATAAGCCAGGGGGAGCAAGAGACCCAGTACTTC. The chain joins TRBV5-1 to TRBJ2-5; 7 positions match TRBD1. V trimming: 4 bases; J trimming: 2 bases; junction bases outside the gene matches: 8. This CDR3 contains 15 residues. Germline V gives CDR1 SGHRS, CDR2 YFSETQ.

V usage is TRBV30 and J usage is TRBJ2-6; perhaps TRBD1 as D (6 bases). This CDR3 contains 14 residues. Germline loops: CDR1 GTSNPN, CDR2 SVGIG (reference sequence). Between the trimmed V and J ends, which lost 3 bases and 0 bases, there was a span of 6 bases. The CDR3 loop reads CAWSRGSGANVLTF. CDR3 in DNA: TGTGCCTGGAGCAGGGGCTCTGGGGCCAACGTCCTGACTTTC.

The chain carries TRBV5-1 and TRBJ2-5; 9 bases are shared with TRBD1. The CDR3 has 15 amino acids. The germline V gene has CDR1 SGHRS and CDR2 YFSETQ. V shed 6 bases and J 2 bases; nucleotides not matched to a gene: 8. The chain's CDR3 is CASTNNGQGQETQYF. The CDR3 DNA reads as TGCGCCAGCACCAATAATGGACAGGGGCAAGAGACCCAGTACTTC.

The chain couples TRBV7-9 to TRBJ1-1, with 9 bases fitting TRBD1. After removal of 4 bases from V and 8 bases from J, the junction contained 8 bases not matched to a gene. The CDR3 runs 14 residues. From germline, CDR1 is SEHNR and CDR2 FQNEAQ (reference sequence). CDR3 amino acids: CASSYLQGAEEAFF. The CDR3 DNA reads TGTGCCAGCAGCTACCTACAGGGGGCAGAGGAAGCTTTCTTT.

The chain joins TRBV27 to TRBJ2-5, with 8 positions matching TRBD1. TRBJ2-7 explains the end of the DNA better; the J call may be wrong. The CDR3 runs to 15 residues. Germline V lookup: CDR1 MNHEY, CDR2 SMNVEV (reference sequence). DNA for the CDR3: TGTGCCAGCAGTAGTTCCCCCAGGGGGCAGTACGAGCAGTACTTC. Protein sequence: CASSSSPRGQYEQYF.

The gene calls are TRBV7-2 and TRBJ1-5, with TRBD1 matching 8 bases. V dropped 7 bases and J dropped 2; count of bases not matched to a gene: 4. This CDR3 spans 14 amino acids. Germline V gives CDR1 SGHTA, CDR2 FQGNSA. The CDR3 DNA reads as TGTGCCAGCACCCAGGGGGCAGGCAATCAGCCCCAGCATTTT. It is translated as CASTQGAGNQPQHF. Variable domain in full (rest from reference TRBV7-2 and TRBJ1-5): GAGVSQSPSNKVTEKGKDVELRCDPISGHTALYWYRQSLGQGLEFLIYFQGNSAPDKSGLPSDRFSAERTGGSVSTLTIQRTQQEDSAVYLCASTQGAGNQPQHFGDGTRLSIL.

Notes on this clone: A junction end diverges from the germline sequence, so it may reflect a read error. The chain is built from TRBV9 and TRBJ2-1, with 13 bases aligning to TRBD2. This CDR3 spans 18 amino acids. Germline V gene data show CDR1 as SGDLS and CDR2 as YYNGEE. The DNA of the CDR3 is TGTGCCAGCAGCGTATCAACTAGCGGGAGGGCCTCCCACAATGAGCAGTTCTTC. It specifies CASSVSTSGRASHNEQFF. Combining the CDR3 with reference TRBV9 and TRBJ2-1 gives the whole variable domain DSGVTQTPKHLITATGQRVTLRCSPRSGDLSVYWYQQSLDQGLQFLIQYYNGEERAKGNILERFSAQQFPDLHSELNLSSLELGDSALYFCASSVSTSGRASHNEQFFGPGTRLTVL.